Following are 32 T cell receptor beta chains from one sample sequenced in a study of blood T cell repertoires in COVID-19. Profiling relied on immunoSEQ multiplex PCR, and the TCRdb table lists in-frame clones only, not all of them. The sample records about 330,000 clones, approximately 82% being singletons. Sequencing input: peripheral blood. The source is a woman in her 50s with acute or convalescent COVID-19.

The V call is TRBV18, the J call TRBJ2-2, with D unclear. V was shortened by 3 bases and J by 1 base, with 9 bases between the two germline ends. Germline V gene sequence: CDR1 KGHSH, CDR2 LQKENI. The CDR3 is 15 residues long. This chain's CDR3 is CASSPSQLNTGELFF. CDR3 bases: TGTGCCAGCTCACCGTCGCAGTTGAACACCGGGGAGCTGTTTTTT.

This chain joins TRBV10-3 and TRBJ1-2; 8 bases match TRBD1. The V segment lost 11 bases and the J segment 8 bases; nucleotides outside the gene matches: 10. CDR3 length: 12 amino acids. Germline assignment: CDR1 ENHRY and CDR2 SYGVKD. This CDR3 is CAGLDRGKGYTF. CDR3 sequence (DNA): TGTGCCGGTTTAGACAGGGGCAAAGGCTACACCTTC.

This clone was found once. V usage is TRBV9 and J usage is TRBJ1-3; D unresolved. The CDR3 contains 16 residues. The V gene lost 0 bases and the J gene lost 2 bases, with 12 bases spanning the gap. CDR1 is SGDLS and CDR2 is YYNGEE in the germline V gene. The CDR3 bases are TGTGCCAGCAGCGTAGCTACCACAGCCGCTGGAAACACCATATATTTT. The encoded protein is CASSVATTAAGNTIYF.

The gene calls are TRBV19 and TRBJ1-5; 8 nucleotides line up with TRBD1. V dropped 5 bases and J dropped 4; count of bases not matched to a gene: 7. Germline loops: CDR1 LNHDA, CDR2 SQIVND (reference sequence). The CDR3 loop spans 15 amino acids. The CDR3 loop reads CASSLYTGGNQPQHF. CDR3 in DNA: TGTGCCAGTAGTCTTTACACAGGGGGGAATCAGCCCCAGCATTTT.

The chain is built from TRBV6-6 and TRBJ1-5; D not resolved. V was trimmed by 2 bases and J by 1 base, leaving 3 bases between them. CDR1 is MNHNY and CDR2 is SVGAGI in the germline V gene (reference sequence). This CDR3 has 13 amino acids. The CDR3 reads CASSYSSNQPQHF. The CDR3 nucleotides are TGTGCCAGCAGTTACAGCAGCAATCAGCCCCAGCATTTT.

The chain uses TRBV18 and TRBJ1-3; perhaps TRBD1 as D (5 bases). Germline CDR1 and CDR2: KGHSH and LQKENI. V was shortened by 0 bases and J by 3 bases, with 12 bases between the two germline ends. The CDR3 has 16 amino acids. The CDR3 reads CASSPPDIPNGNTIYF. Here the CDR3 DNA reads TGTGCCAGCTCACCACCGGACATCCCCAATGGAAACACCATATATTTT.

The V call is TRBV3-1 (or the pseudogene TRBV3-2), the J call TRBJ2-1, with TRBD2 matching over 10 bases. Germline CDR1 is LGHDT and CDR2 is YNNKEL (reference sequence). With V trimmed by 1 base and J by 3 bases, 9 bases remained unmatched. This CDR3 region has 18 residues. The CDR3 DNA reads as TGTGCCAGCAGCCAAGTGGGGGCTAGCGGGGGAGGCTACAATGAGCAGTTCTTC. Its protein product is CASSQVGASGGGYNEQFF.

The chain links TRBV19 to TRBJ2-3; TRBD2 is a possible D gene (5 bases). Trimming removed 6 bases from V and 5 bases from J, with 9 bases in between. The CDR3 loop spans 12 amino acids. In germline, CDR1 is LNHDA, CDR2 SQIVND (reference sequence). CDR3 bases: TGTGCCAGTAGAAGTGCGGGAGATACGCAGTATTTT. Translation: CASRSAGDTQYF.

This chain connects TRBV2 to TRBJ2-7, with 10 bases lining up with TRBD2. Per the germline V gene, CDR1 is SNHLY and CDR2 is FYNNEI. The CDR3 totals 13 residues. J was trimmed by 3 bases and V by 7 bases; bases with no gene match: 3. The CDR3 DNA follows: TGTGCCAGCACCCGGACTAGCGGCTACGAGCAGTACTTC. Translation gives CASTRTSGYEQYF.

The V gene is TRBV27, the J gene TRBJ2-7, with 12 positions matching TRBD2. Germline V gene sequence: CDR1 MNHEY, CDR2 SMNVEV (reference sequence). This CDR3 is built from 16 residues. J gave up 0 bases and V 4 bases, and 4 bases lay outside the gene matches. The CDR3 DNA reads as TGTGCCAGCAGTTCCCTGACTAGCGGGAGCTCCTACGAGCAGTACGTC. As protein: CASSSLTSGSSYEQYV.

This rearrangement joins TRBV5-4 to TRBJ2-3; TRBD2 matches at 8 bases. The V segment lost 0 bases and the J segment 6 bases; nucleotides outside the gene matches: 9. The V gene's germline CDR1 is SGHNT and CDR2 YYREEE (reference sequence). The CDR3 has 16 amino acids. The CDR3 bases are TGTGCCAGCAGCTTGGATAGCGGGACGATTTCGGATACGCAGTATTTT. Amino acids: CASSLDSGTISDTQYF.

This CDR3 is CASSQDEGAGYGYTF. CDR3 sequence (DNA): TGCGCCAGCAGCCAAGATGAGGGGGCAGGATATGGCTACACCTTC. The chain employs TRBV4-1 and TRBJ1-2; 7 nucleotides align to TRBD1. CDR3 length: 15 amino acids. Germline loops: CDR1 MGHRA, CDR2 YSYEKL. The V gene end was trimmed by 0 bases and the J gene end by 5 bases; junction bases not matched to a gene: 6.

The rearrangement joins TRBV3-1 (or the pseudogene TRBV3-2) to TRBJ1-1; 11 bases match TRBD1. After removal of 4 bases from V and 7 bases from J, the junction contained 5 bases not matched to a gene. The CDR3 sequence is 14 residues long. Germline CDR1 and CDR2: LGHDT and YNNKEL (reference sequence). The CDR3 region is CASSRGTGGLEAFF. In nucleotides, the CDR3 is TGTGCCAGCAGCCGCGGGACAGGGGGGCTTGAAGCTTTCTTT.

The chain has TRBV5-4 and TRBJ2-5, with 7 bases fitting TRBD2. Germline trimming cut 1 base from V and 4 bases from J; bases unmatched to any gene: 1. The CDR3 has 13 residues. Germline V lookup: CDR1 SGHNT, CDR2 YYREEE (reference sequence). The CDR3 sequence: CASSLSGAETQYF. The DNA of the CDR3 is TGTGCCAGCAGCTTGAGCGGGGCAGAGACCCAGTACTTC. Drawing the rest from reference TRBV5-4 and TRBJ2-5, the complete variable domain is ETGVTQSPTHLIKTRGQQVTLRCSSQSGHNTVSWYQQALGQGPQFIFQYYREEENGRGNFPPRFSGLQFPNYSSELNVNALELDDSALYLCASSLSGAETQYFGPGTRLLVL.

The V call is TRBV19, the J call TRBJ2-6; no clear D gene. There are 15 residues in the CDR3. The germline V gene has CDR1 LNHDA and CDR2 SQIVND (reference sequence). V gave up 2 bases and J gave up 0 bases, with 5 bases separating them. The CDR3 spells CASSIQNSGANVLTF. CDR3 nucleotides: TGTGCCAGTAGTATACAGAACTCTGGGGCCAACGTCCTGACTTTC.

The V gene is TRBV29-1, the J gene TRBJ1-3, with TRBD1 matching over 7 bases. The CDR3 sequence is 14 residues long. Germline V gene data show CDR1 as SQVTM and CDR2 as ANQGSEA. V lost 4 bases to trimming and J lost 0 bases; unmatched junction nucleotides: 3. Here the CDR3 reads CSVGGDSSGNTIYF. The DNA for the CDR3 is TGCAGCGTTGGGGGGGACAGCTCTGGAAACACCATATATTTT.

CDR3 bases: TGCGCCAGCAGCCAAGGATTCCTAGCTGCCACAGATACGCAGTATTTT. It yields the protein CASSQGFLAATDTQYF. V gene TRBV4-1 combines with J gene TRBJ2-3; TRBD2 might be the D (5 bases). The germline V gene encodes CDR1 MGHRA and CDR2 YSYEKL. The CDR3 extends over 16 amino acids. The germline V and J ends were trimmed by 1 base and 2 bases, with 13 bases remaining between them.

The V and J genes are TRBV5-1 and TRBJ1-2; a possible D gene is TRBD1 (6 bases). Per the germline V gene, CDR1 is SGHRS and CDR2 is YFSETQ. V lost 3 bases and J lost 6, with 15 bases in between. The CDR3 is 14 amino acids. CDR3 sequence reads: CASSSITAGDGYTF. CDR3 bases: TGCGCCAGCAGCTCAATAACGGCAGGGGATGGCTACACCTTC.

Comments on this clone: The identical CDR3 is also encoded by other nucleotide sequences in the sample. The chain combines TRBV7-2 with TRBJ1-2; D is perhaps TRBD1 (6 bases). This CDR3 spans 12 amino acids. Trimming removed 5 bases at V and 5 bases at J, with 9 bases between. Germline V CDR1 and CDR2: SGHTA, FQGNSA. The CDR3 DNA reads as TGTGCCAGCAGCCTCCAGGGGTATGGCTACACCTTC. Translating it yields CASSLQGYGYTF.

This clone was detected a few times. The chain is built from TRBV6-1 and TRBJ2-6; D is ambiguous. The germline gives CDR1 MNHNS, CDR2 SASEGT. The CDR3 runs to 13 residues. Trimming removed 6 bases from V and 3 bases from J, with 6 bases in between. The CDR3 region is CASRKLGANVLTF. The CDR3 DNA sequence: TGTGCCAGCAGAAAACTTGGGGCCAACGTCCTGACTTTC.

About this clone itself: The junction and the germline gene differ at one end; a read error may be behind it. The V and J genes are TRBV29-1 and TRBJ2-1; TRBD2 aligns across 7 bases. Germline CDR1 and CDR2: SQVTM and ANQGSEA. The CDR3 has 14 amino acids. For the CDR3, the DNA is TGCAGCGTTGTTGGCGGGAGCTCCTACAATGAGCAGCTCTTC. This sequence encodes CSVVGGSSYNEQLF.

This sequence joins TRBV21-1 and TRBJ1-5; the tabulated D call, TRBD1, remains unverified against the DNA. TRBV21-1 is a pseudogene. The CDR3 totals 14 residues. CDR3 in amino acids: CASSKRQGNQPQHF. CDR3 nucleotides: TGTGCCAGCAGCAAAAGGCAGGGCAATCAGCCCCAGCATTTT.

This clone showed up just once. The CDR3 DNA follows: TGTGCCAGCAGTCTTAGCGGGAACACCGGGGAGCTGTTTTTT. This encodes CASSLSGNTGELFF. The rearrangement uses TRBV2 and TRBJ2-2; tentatively, D is TRBD2 (6 bases). V lost 5 bases and J lost 1, with 8 bases in between. The germline CDR1 and CDR2 sequences are SNHLY and FYNNEI. This CDR3 has 14 residues.

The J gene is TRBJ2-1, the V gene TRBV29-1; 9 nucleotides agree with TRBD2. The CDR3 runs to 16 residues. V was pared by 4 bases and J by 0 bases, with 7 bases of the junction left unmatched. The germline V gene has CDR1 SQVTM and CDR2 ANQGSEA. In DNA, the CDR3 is TGCAGCGTTGGTAGCGGGAGTCCCAGCTCCTACAATGAGCAGTTCTTC. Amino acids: CSVGSGSPSSYNEQFF.

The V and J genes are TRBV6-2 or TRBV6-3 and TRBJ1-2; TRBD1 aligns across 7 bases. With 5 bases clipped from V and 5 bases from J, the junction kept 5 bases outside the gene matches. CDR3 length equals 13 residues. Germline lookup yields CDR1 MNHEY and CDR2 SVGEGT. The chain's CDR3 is CASSRTGEYGYTF. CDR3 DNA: TGTGCCAGCAGTCGAACAGGGGAGTATGGCTACACCTTC.

The chain's CDR3 is CASSATTSGFTDTQYF. CDR3 coding DNA: TGCGCCAGCAGCGCGACGACTAGCGGGTTCACAGATACGCAGTATTTT. J is TRBJ2-3 and V is TRBV5-1, with 10 bases matching TRBD2. Germline V gives CDR1 SGHRS, CDR2 YFSETQ. The CDR3 sequence is 16 residues long. The trim removed 4 bases at V and 2 bases at J, leaving 7 bases unmatched.

CDR3 sequence reads: CASSLIGGSHGELFF. The CDR3 DNA follows: TGTGCCAGCAGCTTAATAGGCGGGTCTCACGGGGAGCTGTTTTTT. The chain links TRBV7-8 to TRBJ2-2, with a tentative D call TRBD2 (5 bases). The CDR3 spans 15 residues. Trimming cost V 2 bases and J 7 bases, with 14 bases left between them. Germline V gives CDR1 SGHVS, CDR2 FQNEAQ.

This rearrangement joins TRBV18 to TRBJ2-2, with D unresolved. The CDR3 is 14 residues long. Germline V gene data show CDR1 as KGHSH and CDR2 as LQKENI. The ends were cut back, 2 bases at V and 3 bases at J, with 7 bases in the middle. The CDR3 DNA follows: TGTGCCAGCTCACCAAGGCAGGACACCGGGGAGCTGTTTTTT. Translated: CASSPRQDTGELFF. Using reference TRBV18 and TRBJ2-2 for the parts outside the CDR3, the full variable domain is NAGVMQNPRHLVRRRGQEARLRCSPMKGHSHVYWYRQLPEEGLKFMVYLQKENIIDESGMPKERFSAEFPKEGPSILRIQQVVRGDSAAYFCASSPRQDTGELFFGEGSRLTVL.

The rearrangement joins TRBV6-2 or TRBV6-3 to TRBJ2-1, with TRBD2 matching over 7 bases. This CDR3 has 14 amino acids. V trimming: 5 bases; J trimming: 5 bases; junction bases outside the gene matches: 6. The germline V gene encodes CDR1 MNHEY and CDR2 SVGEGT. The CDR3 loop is CASSDQRGNNEQFF. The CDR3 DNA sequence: TGTGCCAGCAGTGACCAGCGGGGAAACAATGAGCAGTTCTTC.

DNA of the CDR3: TGTGCCACCCGACTAGCTCGCGAGCAGTACTTC. Translation gives CATRLAREQYF. The gene calls are TRBV28 and TRBJ2-7; 7 bases are shared with TRBD2. Per germline, CDR1 MDHEN and CDR2 SYDVKM. The CDR3 is made up of 11 amino acids. With V trimmed by 10 bases and J by 6 bases, 6 bases remained unmatched.

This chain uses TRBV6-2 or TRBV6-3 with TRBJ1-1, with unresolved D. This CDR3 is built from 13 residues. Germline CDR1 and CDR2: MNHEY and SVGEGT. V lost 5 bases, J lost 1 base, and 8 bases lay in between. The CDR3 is CASSIDKNTEAFF. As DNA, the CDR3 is TGTGCCAGCAGTATCGACAAGAACACTGAAGCTTTCTTT.

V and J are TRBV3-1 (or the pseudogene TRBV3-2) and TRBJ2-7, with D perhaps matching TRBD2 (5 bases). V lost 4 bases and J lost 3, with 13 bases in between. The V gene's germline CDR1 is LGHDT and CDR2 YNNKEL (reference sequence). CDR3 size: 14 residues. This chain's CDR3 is CASSLRGADYEQYF. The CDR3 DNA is TGTGCCAGCAGCCTCCGGGGAGCCGACTACGAGCAGTACTTC.